This T cell receptor beta chain was identified during a study of CD8+ T cells in alopecia areata. Study findings and constraints: Scalp data also include sequences from resident alphabeta T cells of normal skin.

The CDR3 has 13 residues. The ends were cut back, 4 bases at V and 5 bases at J, with 10 bases in the middle. The V gene's germline CDR1 is SGHDN and CDR2 FVKESK. For this clone: Antigen: not known.

Once RNA had been extracted, it was reverse transcribed into cDNA to act as the sequencing template. Clones were sequenced by immunoSEQ multiplex PCR, and TCRdb holds only the in-frame ones, with some missing. Seen here are 150,000 to 200,000 clones, around half observed once, and the top ten hold 11%. As for treatment: oral pan-JAK inhibitor, 5-10 mg twice daily. Peripheral blood, together with lesional scalp punch biopsies, was collected from alopecia areata patients. This rearrangement joins TRBV14 to TRBJ2-3, with a tentative D call TRBD1 (5 bases). Source: CD8+ T cells sorted from blood, taken at week 24, from a patient treated with tofacitinib. This sequence was found in a human donor with alopecia areata. The CDR3 region is CASSLIRGDTQYF. The CDR3 nucleotides are TGTGCCAGCAGCCTTATAAGGGGAGATACGCAGTATTTT. Filled out from reference TRBV14 and TRBJ2-3, the complete variable domain reads EAGVTQFPSHSVIEKGQTVTLRCDPISGHDNLYWYRRVMGKEIKFLLHFVKESKQDESGMPNNRFLAERTGGTYSTLKVQPAELEDSGVYFCASSLIRGDTQYFGPGTRLTVL.